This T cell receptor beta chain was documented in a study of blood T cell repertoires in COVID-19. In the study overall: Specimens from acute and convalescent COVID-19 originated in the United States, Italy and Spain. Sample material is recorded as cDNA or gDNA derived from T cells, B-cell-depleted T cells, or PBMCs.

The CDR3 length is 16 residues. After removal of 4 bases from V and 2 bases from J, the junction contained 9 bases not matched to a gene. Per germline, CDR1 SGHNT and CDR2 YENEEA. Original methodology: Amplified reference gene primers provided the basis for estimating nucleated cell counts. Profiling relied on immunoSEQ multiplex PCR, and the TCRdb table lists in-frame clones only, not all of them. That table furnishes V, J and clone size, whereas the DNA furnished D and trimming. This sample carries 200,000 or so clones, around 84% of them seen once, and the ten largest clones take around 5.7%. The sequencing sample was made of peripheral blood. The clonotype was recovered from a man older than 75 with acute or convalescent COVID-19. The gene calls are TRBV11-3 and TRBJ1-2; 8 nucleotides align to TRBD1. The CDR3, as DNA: TGTGCCAGCAGCTCCGACCAGGGGGCTGGAAACTATGGCTACACCTTC. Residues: CASSSDQGAGNYGYTF.